One sample yielded the 15 T cell receptor beta chains listed below, sequenced in a study of sequential checkpoint blockade in melanoma. Described treatment: randomized to nivolumab then ipilimumab (arm A) or the reverse (arm B). Method: immunoSEQ multiplex PCR; TCRdb's copy keeps in-frame clones and lacks some. This sample has 32,000 or so clones, with more than 70% found just once. This specimen was CD8+ T cells sorted from blood (inferred from file names), taken from a patient given nivolumab and ipilimumab in sequence. The receptor set was obtained from a human donor with melanoma.

This clone was picked up one time. The chain couples TRBV5-6 to TRBJ1-5; D unclear. The CDR3 runs 16 residues. Germline CDR1 SGHDT, CDR2 YYEEEE. Trimming shortened V by 0 bases and J by 4 bases, and 14 bases separated the two germline ends. CDR3 in DNA: TGTGCCAGCAGCTTGGCCTCGGGAGCTGGTAATCAGCCCCAGCATTTT. This codes for CASSLASGAGNQPQHF.

The chain couples TRBV4-1 to TRBJ1-4, with TRBD1 as a possible D gene (5 bases). CDR3 length: 12 residues. Trimming stripped 3 bases from V and 8 bases from J, with 7 bases between. The V gene's germline CDR1 is MGHRA and CDR2 YSYEKL. The DNA for the CDR3 is TGCGCCAGCAGCCAGCACAGGGAAAAACTGTTTTTT. Protein product: CASSQHREKLFF.

This sequence joins TRBV7-9 and TRBJ2-1; 15 bases agree with TRBD2. The CDR3 loop spans 14 amino acids. V was clipped by 4 bases and J by 14 bases; unmatched bases: 6. Germline V CDR1 and CDR2: SEHNR, FQNEAQ (reference sequence). CDR3 coding DNA: TGTGCCAGCAGCTCTGGACTAGCGGGGGGGGGCGAGTTCTTC. As protein: CASSSGLAGGGEFF.

The gene calls are TRBV28 and TRBJ1-5, with D unresolved. V was pared by 8 bases and J by 4 bases, with 12 bases between. The germline V gene has CDR1 MDHEN and CDR2 SYDVKM. The CDR3 runs 13 residues. The CDR3 reads CASAVGENQPQHF. The CDR3 DNA follows: TGTGCCAGCGCCGTCGGGGAGAATCAGCCCCAGCATTTT.

This chain links TRBV27 with TRBJ1-5, with 7 bases identical to TRBD1. The CDR3 spans 17 residues. Germline lookup yields CDR1 MNHEY and CDR2 SMNVEV (reference sequence). The V segment lost 3 bases and the J segment 0 bases; nucleotides outside the gene matches: 8. As DNA, the CDR3 is TGTGCCAGCAGTTTCAGAGGGGGCCCTTATAGCAATCAGCCCCAGCATTTT. Translating it yields CASSFRGGPYSNQPQHF.

This clone has a single count. The rearrangement links TRBV15 to TRBJ2-3, with 7 bases matching TRBD2. Germline V CDR1 and CDR2: LNHNV, YYDKDF (reference sequence). V was clipped by 1 base and J by 0 bases; unmatched bases: 7. The CDR3 has 17 amino acids. The CDR3 bases are TGTGCCACCAGCAGAGGGTGGGGGGGGTCTAGCACAGATACGCAGTATTTT. This sequence encodes CATSRGWGGSSTDTQYF.

This clone was observed a few times. This chain uses TRBV4-1 with TRBJ1-5; 9 bases match TRBD1. The CDR3 sequence is 15 residues long. Trimming took 4 bases from V and 2 from J; bases not matched to a gene: 3. Germline-derived CDR1 and CDR2 are MGHRA and YSYEKL. Here the CDR3 DNA reads TGCGCCAGCAGCCCTTGGGACAGGGGCAATCAGCCCCAGCATTTT. As protein: CASSPWDRGNQPQHF.

The chain carries TRBV27 and TRBJ1-2, with TRBD1 matching 9 bases. Germline values: CDR1 MNHEY, CDR2 SMNVEV (reference sequence). The CDR3 spans 13 residues. Trimming took 6 bases from V and 8 from J; bases not matched to a gene: 7. In DNA, the CDR3 is TGTGCCAGCAGGGGACAGGGATCTAGGGGCTACACCTTC. Translation: CASRGQGSRGYTF.

The table lists this clone with a count of one. The chain employs TRBV4-3 and TRBJ1-1, with D tentatively TRBD1 (6 bases). This CDR3 comprises 14 residues. Germline V CDR1 and CDR2: LGHNA, YSLEER. The germline V and J ends were trimmed by 6 bases and 3 bases, with 14 bases remaining between them. The CDR3 nucleotides read TGCGCCAGCAGAAAGAGGGGGAGATACACTGAAGCTTTCTTT. Protein product: CASRKRGRYTEAFF.

CDR3 DNA: TGTGCCAGCAGCTTAGTGCGCCGGGAGACCCAGTACTTC. Translated, it gives CASSLVRRETQYF. This chain joins TRBV7-8 and TRBJ2-5, with unresolved D. CDR1 is SGHVS and CDR2 is FQNEAQ in the germline V gene. Trimming removed 1 base from V and 5 bases from J, with 8 bases in between. This CDR3 comprises 13 residues.

J is TRBJ1-1 and V is TRBV7-9, with 11 positions matching TRBD1. Unmatched junction bases numbered 8, after V lost 4 bases and J lost 1 base. Germline loops: CDR1 SEHNR, CDR2 FQNEAQ (reference sequence). The CDR3 consists of 17 residues. CDR3 amino acids: CASSSSRGTGGNTEAFF. CDR3 nucleotides: TGTGCCAGCAGCTCCAGCCGTGGGACAGGGGGGAACACTGAAGCTTTCTTT.

The CDR3 bases are TGTGCCAGCAGCACCGGGACAGGGATTCGCGAGACCCAGTACTTC. Translated, it gives CASSTGTGIRETQYF. J is TRBJ2-5 and V is TRBV7-9, with 9 bases that match TRBD1. This CDR3 contains 15 residues. Germline V gene lookup returns CDR1 SEHNR and CDR2 FQNEAQ (reference sequence). Trimming took 5 bases from V and 5 from J; bases not matched to a gene: 9.

This chain uses TRBV28 with TRBJ1-3; tentatively, D is TRBD1 (6 bases). V shed 7 bases and J shed 3 bases, with 13 bases lying between them. Germline V gene sequence: CDR1 MDHEN, CDR2 SYDVKM. This CDR3 region has 14 residues. The chain's CDR3 is CASITGLSGNTIYF. DNA of the CDR3: TGTGCCAGCATTACAGGGTTAAGTGGAAACACCATATATTTT. The full variable domain, in which reference TRBV28 and TRBJ1-3 provide the parts outside the CDR3, is DVKVTQSSRYLVKRTGEKVFLECVQDMDHENMFWYRQDPGLGLRLIYFSYDVKMKEKGDIPEGYSVSREKKERFSLILESASTNQTSMYLCASITGLSGNTIYFGEGSWLTVV.

The genes are TRBV4-1 and TRBJ2-3; maybe TRBD2 (7 bases). The CDR3 totals 19 residues. CDR1 and CDR2 from the germline V gene are MGHRA and YSYEKL. Trimming took off 1 base at V and 0 bases at J, with 20 bases between the two ends. CDR3: CASSQAFIRGGGSTDTQYF. The CDR3 DNA follows: TGCGCCAGCAGCCAAGCGTTCATTCGTGGCGGGGGCAGCACAGATACGCAGTATTTT.

This sequence joins TRBV4-3 and TRBJ2-7; 7 bases are a match to TRBD1. CDR3 length: 16 amino acids. The ends lost 3 bases at V and 0 bases at J; junction bases unmatched: 8. Germline V gene sequence: CDR1 LGHNA, CDR2 YSLEER. The CDR3: CASSHDREDPSYEQYF. Written as DNA, the CDR3 is TGCGCCAGCAGCCATGACAGGGAAGACCCCTCCTACGAGCAGTACTTC.